The present TCR beta chain was sequenced within a study of blood T cells in healthy people across ages. The CDR3 is made up of 15 amino acids. Germline assignment: CDR1 MDHEN and CDR2 SYDVKM. Trimming left V 5 bases short and J 2 bases short, with 15 bases between. The authors ran a second PCR of 7 to 11 cycles using a sample-barcoded 5' primer and a J-beta primer mix. Via MiXCR, TCRdb re-called the 5' RACE reads, giving one row per CDR3 protein. Of roughly 1,800,000 distinct CDR3 sequences in the sample, about 50% are singletons; the top ten hold about 2.1%. Material: blood. The sequence was obtained from a woman between 35 and 50 years old in good health. V and J are TRBV28 and TRBJ2-5, with D maybe TRBD1 (5 bases). CDR3 protein: CASSHRQLGQETQYF. In DNA, the CDR3 is TGTGCCAGCAGTCATCGACAGCTAGGACAAGAGACCCAGTACTTC.